Shown below are 10 T cell receptor beta chains from a single sample sequenced in a study of cytomegalovirus exposure and HLA in healthy donors. With 60 Vbeta and 13 Jbeta primers, the PCR was carried out. Only in-frame clones appear in the TCRdb table, and some are missing; sequencing was by immunoSEQ multiplex PCR. The sample includes approximately 210,000 clones, around 86% of them seen just once. Sequences were obtained from PBMCs. These receptor sequences come from a woman aged 18-29 years in good health and CMV-seronegative.

The CDR3 coding sequence is TGTGCCAGCAGCTCGCAGGGTTTTGGACTAGCGGAGATACAAGAGACCCAGTACTTC. Its translation: CASSSQGFGLAEIQETQYF. The chain combines TRBV5-6 with TRBJ2-5, with 10 nucleotides matching TRBD2. Germline CDR1 and CDR2: SGHDT and YYEEEE. V lost 3 bases to trimming and J lost 2 bases; unmatched junction nucleotides: 16. The CDR3 loop spans 19 amino acids. The full variable domain, completed using reference TRBV5-6 and TRBJ2-5, is DAGVTQSPTHLIKTRGQQVTLRCSPKSGHDTVSWYQQALGQGPQFIFQYYEEEERQRGNFPDRFSGHQFPNYSSELNVNALLLGDSALYLCASSSQGFGLAEIQETQYFGPGTRLLVL.

This sequence joins TRBV6-5 and TRBJ2-1, with 8 nucleotides matching TRBD1. The germline V gene encodes CDR1 MNHEY and CDR2 SVGAGI. V was clipped by 0 bases and J by 12 bases; unmatched bases: 10. The CDR3 is 15 amino acids. The CDR3 here is CASSYSTVDRGGQFF. CDR3 nucleotide sequence: TGTGCCAGCAGTTACTCGACTGTTGACAGGGGTGGGCAGTTCTTC.

The sample holds one count of this clone. The chain combines TRBV11-3 with TRBJ2-7; 8 nucleotides align to TRBD1. CDR3 length: 15 residues. V lost 0 bases and J lost 6; bases outside the gene matches: 7. Germline CDR1 and CDR2: SGHNT and YENEEA. The CDR3 sequence is CASSLEPGGASEQYF. CDR3 DNA sequence: TGTGCCAGCAGCTTAGAGCCAGGGGGCGCGTCCGAGCAGTACTTC. The entire variable domain, with the rest obtained from reference TRBV11-3 and TRBJ2-7, is as follows: EAGVVQSPRYKIIEKKQPVAFWCNPISGHNTLYWYLQNLGQGPELLIRYENEEAVDDSQLPKDRFSAERLKGVDSTLKIQPAELGDSAVYLCASSLEPGGASEQYFGPGTRLTVT.

This clone was seen a few times. The chain links TRBV5-6 to TRBJ1-2, with a possible D match to TRBD1 (5 bases). The V and J ends lost 0 bases and 2 bases respectively, with 8 bases between them. This CDR3 is 14 amino acids long. The germline V gene encodes CDR1 SGHDT and CDR2 YYEEEE. Written as DNA, the CDR3 is TGTGCCAGCAGCTTGGGACAGCCGAACTATGGCTACACCTTC. This translates into CASSLGQPNYGYTF.

The count of this clone is one. The rearrangement links TRBV29-1 to TRBJ2-5; 9 nucleotides match TRBD1. CDR3 size: 14 residues. Germline V CDR1 and CDR2: SQVTM, ANQGSEA. Losses at the gene ends were 6 bases for V and 2 bases for J; bases not matched to a gene: 7. Written as DNA, the CDR3 is TGCAGCGTCCCCCTGGGACAGGGACAAGAGACCCAGTACTTC. It yields the protein CSVPLGQGQETQYF. Based on the CDR3 plus reference TRBV29-1 and TRBJ2-5, the full variable domain is SAVISQKPSRDICQRGTSLTIQCQVDSQVTMMFWYRQQPGQSLTLIATANQGSEATYESGFVIDKFPISRPNLTFSTLTVSNMSPEDSSIYLCSVPLGQGQETQYFGPGTRLLVL.

CDR3 sequence (DNA): TGTGCCAGCAGCGGTGGGACTAGCGGGAGAGCGGGGGAGACCCAGTACTTC. This gives the protein CASSGGTSGRAGETQYF. The chain is built from TRBV7-9 and TRBJ2-5; 14 nucleotides match TRBD2. The length of the CDR3 is 17 residues. From germline, CDR1 is SEHNR and CDR2 FQNEAQ (reference sequence). V lost 5 bases, J lost 5 bases, and 10 bases stayed unmatched.

This chain connects TRBV19 to TRBJ2-7; TRBD1 agrees at 10 bases. The CDR3 spans 15 residues. With V trimmed by 6 bases and J by 3 bases, 8 bases remained unmatched. Germline V gene data show CDR1 as LNHDA and CDR2 as SQIVND (reference sequence). In nucleotides, the CDR3 is TGTGCCAGTAGCCCGGGGACAGGGGTTCTCTACGAGCAGTACTTC. As protein: CASSPGTGVLYEQYF.

This chain links TRBV2 with TRBJ2-5; D ambiguous. There are 13 residues in the CDR3. Germline V gene data show CDR1 as SNHLY and CDR2 as FYNNEI. The V end lost 5 bases, the J end lost 1 base, and 8 bases lay between the germline ends. The CDR3 nucleotides read TGTGCCAGCAGTCACTTAAGCCAAGAGACCCAGTACTTC. This gives the protein CASSHLSQETQYF.

The V call is TRBV14, the J call TRBJ2-3; weak D call: TRBD1 (6 bases). Looked up from germline, CDR1 is SGHDN and CDR2 is FVKESK. The CDR3 is 14 residues long. Between the trimmed V and J ends, which lost 9 bases and 6 bases, there was a span of 19 bases. CDR3 coding DNA: TGTGCCAGTGACAGGCGACAAAGCTCCGATACGCAGTATTTT. Its protein is CASDRRQSSDTQYF.

The J gene is TRBJ1-1, the V gene TRBV7-3; the match to TRBD1 covers 8 bases. V lost 4 bases to trimming and J lost 4 bases; unmatched junction nucleotides: 14. Germline loops: CDR1 SGHTA, CDR2 FQGTGA. The CDR3 is made up of 17 amino acids. The CDR3 sequence is CASSSGPPSRGLTEAFF. The DNA for the CDR3 is TGTGCCAGCAGCTCTGGGCCGCCATCCAGGGGGCTCACTGAAGCTTTCTTT.